Below, 29 T cell receptor beta chains from the same sample are listed, as sequenced in a study of T cells in Graves' hyperthyroidism and ophthalmopathy. RNA transcripts yielded amplified TCR beta CDR3 regions. With the HTBI primer set, the TCR CDR3 went through a first round of RT-PCR. TCRdb re-analysed the multiplex PCR reads in MiXCR, keeping a single row per CDR3 protein. The table has some 180,000 distinct CDR3 sequences, over 15% seen once. Material: blood. The receptors here all came from a woman between 50 and 59 years old with Graves' hyperthyroidism.

Many counts were recorded for this clonotype. A much larger clone differs from this one at a single base, so this may be a read error. This chain uses TRBV12-3 or TRBV12-4 with TRBJ1-1; D ambiguous. This CDR3 region has 14 residues. V was trimmed by 1 base and J by 7 bases, leaving 13 bases between them. The CDR3: CASSLEFSLGEAFF. The CDR3, as DNA: TGTGCCAGCAGTTTAGAATTCTCGTTGGGTGAAGCTTTCTTT.

This clonotype was counted ten times or more. V gene TRBV7-9 combines with J gene TRBJ1-2, with a possible D match to TRBD1 (5 bases). V gave up 6 bases and J gave up 4 bases, with 12 bases separating them. The CDR3 has 13 residues. The V gene's germline CDR1 is SEHNR and CDR2 FQNEAQ (reference sequence). The CDR3 region is CASRLTAGYGYTF. The CDR3 DNA is TGTGCCAGCAGGTTGACAGCGGGCTATGGCTACACCTTC.

This clonotype was recorded at least ten times. V gene TRBV24-1 combines with J gene TRBJ1-1, with D perhaps TRBD1 (6 bases). V was pared by 9 bases and J by 7 bases, with 17 bases between. The CDR3 is 13 amino acids. CDR1 and CDR2 (germline): KGHDR, SFDVKD. CDR3 in amino acids: CATLDTGKGEAFF. CDR3 in DNA: TGTGCCACCCTGGACACAGGGAAAGGTGAAGCTTTCTTT.

For this clonotype: Being one base from a much bigger clone, this may be a read error. Lacking the conserved final phenylalanine or tryptophan, this CDR3 likely reflects a read error. This sequence joins TRBV7-3 and TRBJ1-2; no definite D call. V was shortened by 5 bases and J by 0 bases, with 10 bases between the two germline ends. In germline, CDR1 is SGHTA, CDR2 FQGTGA. CDR3 length: 14 residues. This CDR3 reads CASSQTGTNYGYTL. The CDR3 coding sequence is TGTGCCAGCAGCCAGACTGGAACTAACTATGGCTACACCCTC.

CDR3 region: CASSHVLAGGGTDTQYF. CDR3 DNA: TGTGCCAGCAGCCATGTACTAGCGGGGGGGGGCACAGATACGCAGTATTTT. The rearrangement uses TRBV4-2 and TRBJ2-3; 13 bases match TRBD2. J lost 1 base, V lost 3 bases, and 4 bases had no gene match. Germline V CDR1 and CDR2: LGHNA, YNFKEQ. The CDR3 is made up of 17 amino acids.

The DNA of the CDR3 is TGTGCCAGCAGCGAAGTTTGGATTTCCAGGGGTGAACAGCCCCAGCATTTT. Translated, it gives CASSEVWISRGEQPQHF. The J gene is TRBJ1-5, the V gene TRBV3-1; tentative D call: TRBD1 (6 bases). The germline V gene encodes CDR1 LGHDT and CDR2 YNNKEL (reference sequence). The CDR3 has 17 amino acids. Trimming removed 5 bases from V and 7 bases from J, with 24 bases in between.

This clonotype was counted many times. This chain connects TRBV5-1 to TRBJ1-1; a possible D gene is TRBD1 (6 bases). Germline loops: CDR1 SGHRS, CDR2 YFSETQ. This CDR3 has 16 amino acids. V gave up 0 bases and J gave up 2 bases, with 14 bases separating them. The CDR3 reads CASSLGHRDLNTEAFF. DNA of the CDR3: TGCGCCAGCAGCTTGGGACACAGGGACCTCAACACTGAAGCTTTCTTT.

Only a few counts were recorded for this clonotype. The V call is TRBV7-9, the J call TRBJ1-3; perhaps TRBD1 as D (5 bases). The germline V gene has CDR1 SEHNR and CDR2 FQNEAQ (reference sequence). The CDR3 length is 15 residues. The V end lost 6 bases, the J end lost 8 bases, and 20 bases lay between the germline ends. Here the CDR3 reads CASRSRGTPQDTIYF. The DNA of the CDR3 is TGTGCCAGCAGATCACGAGGGACCCCACAGGACACCATATATTTT. Based on the CDR3 plus reference TRBV7-9 and TRBJ1-3, the full variable domain is DTGVSQNPRHKITKRGQNVTFRCDPISEHNRLYWYRQTLGQGPEFLTYFQNEAQLEKSRLLSDRFSAERPKGSFSTLEIQRTEQGDSAMYLCASRSRGTPQDTIYFGEGSWLTVV.

This clonotype came up many times. The genes are TRBV4-3 and TRBJ1-1, with no clear D. This CDR3 spans 13 amino acids. Deletions cut 1 base from V and 1 base from J, with 4 bases between. Germline values: CDR1 LGHNA, CDR2 YSLEER. The CDR3 region is CASSQVPNTEAFF. CDR3 nucleotides: TGCGCCAGCAGCCAAGTGCCGAACACTGAAGCTTTCTTT.

This clonotype showed up many times. The V call is TRBV11-2, the J call TRBJ1-4; D remains unclear. The CDR3 totals 16 residues. The V end was cut by 4 bases, the J end by 3 bases, with 15 bases between. Germline loops: CDR1 SGHAT, CDR2 FQNNGV. CDR3 residues: CASSSRVRGSNEKLFF. The CDR3 DNA follows: TGTGCCAGCAGCTCCCGAGTGAGAGGTTCTAATGAAAAACTGTTTTTT.

This clonotype was seen a handful of times. This chain uses TRBV4-1 with TRBJ1-2; D remains unclear. Trimming left V 1 base short and J 6 bases short, with 9 bases between. The CDR3 length is 13 residues. Per germline, CDR1 MGHRA and CDR2 YSYEKL. DNA for the CDR3: TGCGCCAGCAGCCAAGCCCGCCGGGATGGCTACACCTTC. As protein: CASSQARRDGYTF.

The table lists this clonotype with a few counts. This chain joins TRBV7-3 and TRBJ2-2; D is perhaps TRBD1 or TRBD2 (5 bases each). This CDR3 is built from 16 residues. Germline loops: CDR1 SGHTA, CDR2 FQGTGA. The V and J ends lost 4 bases and 6 bases respectively, with 18 bases between them. DNA for the CDR3: TGTGCCAGCAGCTGGGGACCTTTGGATATCGCCGGGGAGCTGTTTTTT. Translating gives CASSWGPLDIAGELFF. The full variable domain, in which reference TRBV7-3 and TRBJ2-2 provide the parts outside the CDR3, is GAGVSQTPSNKVTEKGKYVELRCDPISGHTALYWYRQSLGQGPEFLIYFQGTGAADDSGLPNDRFFAVRPEGSVSTLKIQRTERGDSAVYLCASSWGPLDIAGELFFGEGSRLTVL.

Many counts were recorded for this clonotype. The chain carries TRBV12-3 or TRBV12-4 and TRBJ2-1; TRBD1 aligns across 8 bases. Germline trimming cut 7 bases from V and 9 bases from J; bases unmatched to any gene: 11. This CDR3 comprises 14 residues. CDR3 sequence: CASTFDRGAGEQFF. For the CDR3, the DNA is TGTGCCAGCACCTTCGACAGGGGAGCTGGTGAGCAGTTCTTC.

This clonotype was found many times. This chain connects TRBV2 to TRBJ2-7; D perhaps matches TRBD2 (6 bases). Germline CDR1 SNHLY, CDR2 FYNNEI. Trimming removed 6 bases from V and 2 bases from J, with 17 bases in between. This CDR3 is 15 amino acids long. CDR3 residues: CASRVYAGSTYEQYF. CDR3 sequence (DNA): TGTGCCAGCAGAGTCTATGCGGGGTCGACCTACGAGCAGTACTTC.

Comment on this clonotype: A read error may be the cause here, since a much bigger clone is one base away. The chain employs TRBV24-1 and TRBJ2-3; TRBD2 is a possible D gene (6 bases). Germline V gives CDR1 KGHDR, CDR2 SFDVKD. The CDR3 contains 18 residues. The CDR3 DNA sequence: TGTGCCACCAGTGACGTAAACAGGATAGCGGAGAACACAGGTACGCAGTATTTT. It encodes CATSDVNRIAENTGTQYF.

The sample holds many counts of this clonotype. The J gene is TRBJ2-7, the V gene TRBV7-6, with D possibly matching TRBD2 (5 bases). Trimming cost V 0 bases and J 6 bases, with 9 bases left between them. In germline, CDR1 is SGHVS, CDR2 FNYEAQ. The CDR3 length is 13 residues. CDR3 in amino acids: CASSLADRGEQYF. DNA of the CDR3: TGTGCCAGCAGCTTAGCGGACCGGGGCGAGCAGTACTTC.

The gene calls are TRBV9 and TRBJ2-3; 8 positions agree with TRBD2. The CDR3 has 15 residues. The V gene's germline CDR1 is SGDLS and CDR2 YYNGEE. The V segment lost 2 bases and the J segment 2 bases; nucleotides outside the gene matches: 4. The CDR3 spells CASSVGGGITDTQYF. In DNA, the CDR3 is TGTGCCAGCAGCGTTGGCGGGGGGATCACAGATACGCAGTATTTT. The variable domain in full, completed from reference TRBV9 and TRBJ2-3, reads DSGVTQTPKHLITATGQRVTLRCSPRSGDLSVYWYQQSLDQGLQFLIQYYNGEERAKGNILERFSAQQFPDLHSELNLSSLELGDSALYFCASSVGGGITDTQYFGPGTRLTVL.

This clonotype has a count of ten or more. The chain carries TRBV6-1 and TRBJ2-7; a weak D match, TRBD1 (5 bases). Germline V gene sequence: CDR1 MNHNS, CDR2 SASEGT. V shed 5 bases and J shed 3 bases, with 14 bases lying between them. This CDR3 comprises 14 residues. The CDR3 loop reads CASSFGRTGYEQYF. The CDR3 DNA reads as TGTGCCAGCAGTTTCGGACGAACAGGCTACGAGCAGTACTTC.

Many counts were recorded for this clonotype. The chain uses TRBV18 and TRBJ2-1, with 10 nucleotides matching TRBD1. Germline CDR1 KGHSH, CDR2 LQKENI. With V trimmed by 6 bases and J by 6 bases, 8 bases remained unmatched. The CDR3 extends over 15 amino acids. CDR3 in amino acids: CASSRRDRGGNEQFF. CDR3 sequence (DNA): TGTGCCAGCTCTCGCCGGGACAGGGGAGGCAATGAGCAGTTCTTC.

This clonotype was detected ten times or more. This chain connects TRBV27 to TRBJ2-1; TRBD2 agrees at 8 bases. Trimming took 6 bases from V and 12 from J; bases not matched to a gene: 4. The CDR3 is made up of 11 amino acids. Per germline, CDR1 MNHEY and CDR2 SMNVEV (reference sequence). Written as DNA, the CDR3 is TGTGCCAGCAGCCCCGGGGGGGCGCAGTTCTTC. Protein product: CASSPGGAQFF.

This clonotype was recorded a few times. The chain is built from TRBV18 and TRBJ1-2; D might be TRBD1 (6 bases). CDR1 is KGHSH and CDR2 is LQKENI in the germline V gene. The V end lost 2 bases, the J end lost 9 bases, and 10 bases lay between the germline ends. The CDR3 spans 12 residues. The CDR3 nucleotides are TGTGCCAGCTCACCATCCGGGGGCCGCTACACCTTC. Protein: CASSPSGGRYTF.

With regard to this clonotype: This may arise from a read error, as a much more abundant clone is one base away. CDR3 coding DNA: TGTGCCACCTACCAAGAGACCCGGTACTTC. Amino acid sequence: CATYQETRYF. The chain employs TRBV10-3 and TRBJ2-5; D not certain. Germline values: CDR1 ENHRY, CDR2 SYGVKD. This CDR3 is built from 10 residues.

The chain is built from TRBV14 and TRBJ2-5; no definite D call. Germline CDR1 SGHDN, CDR2 FVKESK. CDR3 length equals 13 residues. V lost 2 bases, J lost 5 bases, and 9 bases lay in between. The CDR3 bases are TGTGCCAGCAGCCAACTAGGTGGGGAGACCCAGTACTTC. Residues: CASSQLGGETQYF.

The chain links TRBV10-2 to TRBJ1-1, with D possibly being TRBD1 (6 bases). The CDR3 runs to 16 residues. Trimming pared 2 bases from V and 0 bases from J, leaving 13 bases between. The V gene's germline CDR1 is WSHSY and CDR2 SAAADI. The CDR3: CASSEPQGSMNTEAFF. The DNA for the CDR3 is TGCGCCAGCAGTGAGCCACAGGGATCCATGAACACTGAAGCTTTCTTT.

This clonotype occurred many times. The genes are TRBV11-2 and TRBJ2-5; 8 nucleotides agree with TRBD2. This CDR3 spans 16 amino acids. CDR1 is SGHAT and CDR2 is FQNNGV in the germline V gene. V lost 1 base, J lost 4 bases, and 8 bases stayed unmatched. CDR3 in amino acids: CASSLGARTSTETQYF. In DNA, the CDR3 is TGTGCCAGCAGCTTAGGGGCAAGGACTAGCACAGAGACCCAGTACTTC.

This clonotype was seen at least ten times. The genes are TRBV7-9 and TRBJ1-1, with D maybe TRBD1 (5 bases). V gave up 4 bases and J gave up 4 bases, with 10 bases separating them. This CDR3 is built from 13 residues. Germline V CDR1 and CDR2: SEHNR, FQNEAQ (reference sequence). The chain's CDR3 is CASSSIQGTEAFF. The CDR3 DNA reads as TGTGCCAGCAGCTCAATCCAGGGCACTGAAGCTTTCTTT.

There are many counts of this clonotype. The chain combines TRBV28 with TRBJ2-4; D is tentatively TRBD1 or TRBD2 (5 bases each). The CDR3 length is 14 residues. V was pared by 3 bases and J by 2 bases, with 8 bases between. The V gene's germline CDR1 is MDHEN and CDR2 SYDVKM. The CDR3 reads CASSFGGTKNIQYF. As DNA, the CDR3 is TGTGCCAGCAGTTTTGGGGGTACCAAAAACATTCAGTACTTC.

The chain carries TRBV5-8 and TRBJ2-2, with D tentatively TRBD2 (7 bases). The germline gives CDR1 SGHTS, CDR2 YDEGEE. The CDR3 covers 17 residues. Trimming removed 4 bases at V and 2 bases at J, with 18 bases between. DNA of the CDR3: TGTGCCAGCAGCGGTCCTGGGGGGGCAACTAACACCGGGGAGCTGTTTTTT. Protein sequence: CASSGPGGATNTGELFF. Together with reference TRBV5-8 and TRBJ2-2, the CDR3 gives the full variable domain: EAGVTQSPTHLIKTRGQQATLRCSPISGHTSVYWYQQALGLGLQFLLWYDEGEERNRGNFPPRFSGRQFPNYSSELNVNALELEDSALYLCASSGPGGATNTGELFFGEGSRLTVL.

This clonotype was observed many times. Written as DNA, the CDR3 is TGTGCCAGTAGTACCCTTCCCGCAGGGGTGGACACTGAAGCTTTCTTT. It yields the protein CASSTLPAGVDTEAFF. The gene calls are TRBV19 and TRBJ1-1; weak D call: TRBD1 (6 bases). The ends were cut back, 4 bases at V and 3 bases at J, with 18 bases in the middle. Per the germline V gene, CDR1 is LNHDA and CDR2 is SQIVND (reference sequence). The CDR3 extends over 16 amino acids.